This T cell receptor beta chain originates from a study of cytomegalovirus exposure and HLA in healthy donors (dated by TCRdb to 2016 to 2017). Regarding the study in general: According to an earlier analysis of a few hundred of the donors, about 170 million T cells yielded 100 million or so unique TCR beta sequences and approximately 300 Gb of sequence data. The number of donors typed differed by locus, with about 629-630 for A, B, C, DRB1 and DQB1, around 500 for DQA1, approximately 580 for DPA1, and 472 for DPB1. In a later analysis, previously published TCR beta repertoires from 666 donors were re-analyzed and high-resolution HLA genotyping was added so that TCR occurrence patterns could be studied. Using immunosequencing, the study profiled T cell repertoires from about 650 subjects and related those repertoires to cytomegalovirus serostatus. Rather than drawing on any new phenotypic data, the later analysis identified candidate immune exposures from TCR beta sequences and the way those sequences occurred across donors. Genome-wide SNP genotypes for about 60% of the roughly 700 donors were used in a later genetic analysis, which treated that subset as a discovery cohort. A separate validation cohort of roughly 130 different subjects was used in addition to the 666-subject first cohort. Both class I and class II loci were covered by HLA typing, at four-digit resolution. Four to six DR-DQ haplotypes were handled as single units for association and clustering because linkage in the cohort was strong. Donor age, sex, ethnicity and CMV serostatus were compiled together with the repertoire data. The study aimed to test whether cataloging public T cell receptors could reveal signatures of past pathogen exposure. To decide whether each TCR beta V gene segment behaved as functional or pseudogenic, an earlier analysis of approximately 600 of the donors relied on high-throughput TCR beta sequencing. To predict cytomegalovirus infection status, the study brought together high-throughput TCR immunosequencing, statistical association of individual TCRs with disease status, and machine learning. Among the roughly 410 genotyped donors, around 81% belonged to the genetic ancestry cluster associated with self-reported Caucasian donors. Across 398 genotyped donors of the cohort, an average of approximately 220,000 unique TCR beta nucleotide sequences per donor were sequenced, and roughly 20% of those sequences were non-productive. All discovery cohort repertoires had been generated on a single sequencing platform. Around 330 gigabases of sequencing data and around 88 million unique TCR sequences made up an early release that covered under 750 HLA-typed donors. The paper's findings and limits, for the study overall: Most TCR sequences were seen in very few donors, while some public TCRs were found in many individuals. Compared with the 666-donor mean, donors in an Asian-associated ancestry cluster had fewer N-insertions in productive TCRs, according to a later genetic analysis. Broadly in line with IMGT annotations, most TCR beta V segments showed up in productive rearrangements about 87% or about 30% of the time in an earlier analysis of around 550 of the donors. Linkage disequilibrium might explain the correlated functional status among segregating V segments, but an unknown experimental factor could not be ruled out. In a later analysis, most CMV-associated TCR beta chains were found to appear HLA-restricted, with HLA associations seemingly driven largely by CMV exposure. For the cohort, immune exposure information was limited to CMV serostatus. Compared with equally common non-associated chains, HLA-associated TCR beta chains in a later analysis were more clonally expanded and had lower generation probabilities. Sequencing depth was assumed to be roughly uniform across donors in the presence/absence analyses, though that assumption may not hold. Over 15 rarely observed V segments, including chromosome 9 orphons, were excluded from the earlier analysis of approximately 600 of the donors because counts were too low. The classifier was reported to diagnose cytomegalovirus status with high specificity and sensitivity in both the original and validation cohorts. A cluster of highly shared sequence variants was judged likely to represent a technical artifact of the sequencing pipeline. A later analysis reported that several top co-occurrence clusters appeared linked to parvovirus B19, influenza, CMV and Epstein-Barr virus. When HLA alleles, especially DR and DQ, strongly co-occurred, attributing TCR associations to individual alleles was difficult. V-gene and J-gene trimming of TCR beta chains was associated with a missense DCLRE1C variant in a later genetic analysis, and the association was replicated in an independent cohort. HLA typing was unavailable for some donors at each locus, so association tests used only the typed subset. A later analysis associated 15,000 to 20,000 TCR beta sequences with specific HLA alleles at a false discovery rate of 0.05. The study gave a list of some 150 TCR beta chains associated with cytomegalovirus. Because the 87-base-pair reads could not distinguish some IMGT-functional V segments, including TRBV6-2 and TRBV6-3, those segments were excluded. Three of the identified cytomegalovirus-associated TCR beta chains were confirmed in vitro to be specific for cytomegalovirus antigens. According to the authors, the approach could potentially be generalized to other disease states and immunological phenotypes. In a later analysis, TCR association rates were found to vary across HLA loci, with the most associated TCRs seen for DRB1 alleles and the fewest for HLA-C alleles. A further reported finding was that TCR beta sequences accurately predicted the HLA-A and HLA-B alleles for most subjects in the first cohort. In this cohort, only TCR beta chains were sequenced, and detectable features were limited by the absence of alpha or paired-chain data.

The cohort consisted of 600 to 700 healthy bone marrow donors. At the time of sampling, every cohort member was nominally healthy, though immune exposures that went unrecorded were likely present. The donor was CMV seronegative and belonged to the group of roughly 330 seronegative cohort members. Every donor gave a peripheral blood sample, and the peripheral blood mononuclear cells from that sample were used for TCR beta sequencing. The Qiagen DNeasy Blood Extraction Kit was used to extract genomic DNA from the blood cell samples. Spanning cysteine to phenylalanine, the CDR3 consists of 14 amino acids. Only the CDR3 DNA is retained, 42 bases long and in frame from the first base. At the junction V is shortened by 6 bases and J by 1 base, with 13 bases in between. Via the germline V gene (reference sequence), CDR1 is SEHNR and CDR2 FQNEAQ. Library construction relied on the immunoSEQ multiplex PCR assay. For the multiplex PCR, a mixture combining 60 forward primers for TCR Vbeta segments and 13 reverse primers for TCR Jbeta segments was used. The CDR3 region of rearranged TCR beta genes was amplified from genomic DNA by a multiplex PCR assay. Amplified TCR beta libraries were sequenced as 87-base-pair reads on the Illumina HiSeq System. Concerning the study's data processing: A later analysis tallied tens of millions of unique TCR beta chains across the 650 to 750 repertoires, and about 12 million of those chains were shared by two or more donors. A nearest-neighbor algorithm error-corrected the raw reads and collapsed the reads into unique sequences, merging closely related sequences to remove PCR and sequencing errors. To assign V, D and J gene segments, CDR3 sequences were aligned to IMGT reference sequences. Each retained sequence needed at least a six-nucleotide match to both a V gene segment and a J gene segment. A rearrangement was called productive if the CDR3 had no stop codons and remained in frame with V and J, and every other rearrangement was called non-productive. CDR3 was defined according to IMGT convention as the region running from the second conserved V-encoded cysteine to the conserved J-encoded phenylalanine. The earlier analysis of about 500 of the donors excluded sequences that lacked an unambiguous match to a single V gene segment. An earlier analysis of a few hundred of the donors called V segments functional above 56.7% productive rearrangements and segregating when the between-donor standard deviation exceeded 5%. A statistical classification framework was built to diagnose cytomegalovirus status from the catalog of TCR beta chain sequences. V and J gene assignment, in a later analysis, came from comparing TCR nucleotide sequences with IMGT/GENE-DB human TR gene sequences. Using the TCRdist pipeline, a later analysis assigned CDR3 sequences along with most-parsimonious VDJ recombination scenarios. A later analysis defined each TCR beta chain by its CDR3 amino acid sequence plus V-gene family, and excluded reads lacking a unique V-gene family. To address suspected cross-contamination and a sequencing artifact, a later analysis removed approximately 600 highly shared, low-generation-probability nucleotide sequences. A later analysis calculated a clonal expansion index for each public chain from normalized within-repertoire ranks of inferred template counts. A later analysis computed generation probabilities with a VDJ recombination model fitted to out-of-frame rearrangements, and checked the results against IGoR. A later analysis scored TCR-TCR, TCR-HLA and TCR-CMV co-occurrence with hypergeometric tests, applying a repertoire-size bias correction to TCR pairs. False discovery rates were estimated in a later analysis by permuting HLA or CMV assignments 20 times. In a later analysis, co-occurring TCRs were grouped using DBSCAN, with TCRdist sequence similarity added in when clustering inside HLA-allele-positive subsets. Repertoires with fewer than 30,000 or more than 120,000 public chains were left out of co-occurrence clustering, as were five repertoires with anomalous nucleotide sharing. In its TCRdb copy, this immuneACCESS table keeps in-frame sequences only and misses some clones. Where compared with another copy, unresolved V genes explain less than half of these, and the others have no known cause. The V and J calls and the clone size are those of that table, but D and trimming were determined from the DNA. In all, the sample holds around 130,000 clones, and 65% to 90% of those were seen once. The ten largest clones take up 1% to 1.5% of the sample.

For this clone: This receptor's antigen is unknown. The sample holds no much larger clone one base away, and base qualities are not on file.

The origin of this receptor is a girl aged 2 to 9 in good health and CMV-seronegative. The chain is made from TRBV7-9 and TRBJ2-7; perhaps TRBD1 is the D gene, with 5 bases matching. Sequencing input: PBMCs. This receptor has the CDR3 CASRPPQGSYEQYF. The bases are TGTGCCAGCAGACCACCCCAGGGTTCCTACGAGCAGTACTTC.